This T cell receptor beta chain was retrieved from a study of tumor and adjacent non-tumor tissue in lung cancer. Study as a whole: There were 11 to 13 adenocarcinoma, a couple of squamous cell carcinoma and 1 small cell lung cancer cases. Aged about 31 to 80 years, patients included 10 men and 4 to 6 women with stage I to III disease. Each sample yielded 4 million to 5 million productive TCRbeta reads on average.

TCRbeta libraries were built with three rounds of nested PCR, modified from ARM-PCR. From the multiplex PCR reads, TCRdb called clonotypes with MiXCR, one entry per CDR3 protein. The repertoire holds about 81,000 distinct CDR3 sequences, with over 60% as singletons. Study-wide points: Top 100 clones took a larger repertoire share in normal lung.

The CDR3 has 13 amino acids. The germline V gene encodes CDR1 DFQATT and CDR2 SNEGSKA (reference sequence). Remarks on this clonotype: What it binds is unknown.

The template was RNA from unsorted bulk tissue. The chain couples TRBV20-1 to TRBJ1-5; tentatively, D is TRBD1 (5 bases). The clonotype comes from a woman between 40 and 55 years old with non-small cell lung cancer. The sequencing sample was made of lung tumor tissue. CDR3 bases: TGCAATGCCGAGACAGTTAGCAATCAGCCCCAGCATTTT. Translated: CNAETVSNQPQHF.